What follows are 28 T cell receptor beta chains derived from one specimen sequenced in a study of CD8+ T cells in alopecia areata. Sequencing templates came from extracted RNA that was reverse transcribed into cDNA. Sequencing used immunoSEQ multiplex PCR; TCRdb keeps in-frame clones, though not all of them. The table shows about 180,000 clones, with 50% to 60% occurring only once. The sequences come from CD4+ T cells sorted from blood, collected at week 0. The source of these receptors is a human donor with alopecia areata.

This chain connects TRBV7-9 to TRBJ2-5; TRBD1 agrees at 8 bases. Germline V gene lookup returns CDR1 SEHNR and CDR2 FQNEAQ (reference sequence). V shed 5 bases and J 5 bases; nucleotides not matched to a gene: 10. The CDR3 totals 15 residues. The CDR3 DNA is TGTGCCAGCAGCGCAGACAGGGGTATACGGGAGACCCAGTACTTC. This translates into CASSADRGIRETQYF.

The chain is built from TRBV27 and TRBJ1-2; D is undetermined. Germline-derived CDR1 and CDR2 are MNHEY and SMNVEV (reference sequence). CDR3 size: 14 residues. V lost 2 bases to trimming and J lost 2 bases, with 9 bases between them. The CDR3 loop is CASSLRAGNYGYTF. As DNA, the CDR3 is TGTGCCAGCAGTTTACGGGCTGGGAACTATGGCTACACCTTC.

The count of this clone is one. The chain recombines TRBV6-1 with TRBJ2-7; TRBD2 is a possible D gene (6 bases). Per the germline V gene, CDR1 is MNHNS and CDR2 is SASEGT. Deletions cut 8 bases from V and 2 bases from J, with 19 bases between. This CDR3 region has 15 residues. The CDR3: CASGDLPLPPYEQYF. In DNA, the CDR3 is TGTGCCAGCGGGGACTTACCTTTACCCCCCTACGAGCAGTACTTC.

The chain couples TRBV21-1 to TRBJ1-6; the D call of TRBD1 is as the table states it, not checked on the DNA. TRBV21-1 represents a pseudogene. The CDR3 is made up of 15 amino acids. CDR3 bases: TGTGCCAGCAGCGCTCGGACATCGGGTAATTCACCCCTCCACTTT. Translating it yields CASSARTSGNSPLHF.

The CDR3 nucleotides read TGTGCCTGGAGTGCGGCCAGGGGAGAAAAACTGTTTTTT. Translation gives CAWSAARGEKLFF. The chain uses TRBV30 and TRBJ1-4; a possible D gene is TRBD1 (6 bases). The germline V and J ends were trimmed by 1 base and 8 bases, with 11 bases remaining between them. Germline V lookup: CDR1 GTSNPN, CDR2 SVGIG (reference sequence). The CDR3 sequence is 13 residues long. Full variable domain (missing parts from reference TRBV30 and TRBJ1-4): SQTIHQWPATLVQPVGSPLSLECTVEGTSNPNLYWYRQAAGRGLQLLFYSVGIGQISSEVPQNLSASRPQDRQFILSSKKLLLSDSGFYLCAWSAARGEKLFFGSGTQLSVL.

The gene calls are TRBV7-9 and TRBJ2-7; 9 bases map to TRBD1. This CDR3 is 14 amino acids long. Germline loops: CDR1 SEHNR, CDR2 FQNEAQ (reference sequence). With 5 bases clipped from V and 6 bases from J, the junction kept 8 bases outside the gene matches. Written as DNA, the CDR3 is TGTGCCAGCAGCATTAGGGACAGGGTACGCGAGCAGTACTTC. Protein product: CASSIRDRVREQYF.

The genes are TRBV7-9 and TRBJ1-1, with TRBD1 matching over 7 bases. V was clipped by 5 bases and J by 4 bases; unmatched bases: 16. There are 17 residues in the CDR3. From germline, CDR1 is SEHNR and CDR2 FQNEAQ (reference sequence). The CDR3 region has the DNA TGTGCCAGCAGCCACCACAGGGGTGCTGCAAGGACCACTGAAGCTTTCTTT. As protein: CASSHHRGAARTTEAFF.

This clone has only a few counts. The chain joins TRBV7-9 to TRBJ2-1; no reliable D call. Germline CDR1 is SEHNR and CDR2 is FQNEAQ (reference sequence). V lost 5 bases to trimming and J lost 5 bases, with 16 bases between them. CDR3 length: 15 residues. The DNA for the CDR3 is TGTGCCAGCAGCGCCAGTTACCGGGCGAACAATGAGCAGTTCTTC. Translated: CASSASYRANNEQFF.

V is TRBV7-9 and J is TRBJ1-6, with TRBD1 as a possible D gene (6 bases). Between the trimmed V and J ends, which lost 5 bases and 6 bases, there was a span of 8 bases. CDR1 and CDR2 from the germline V gene are SEHNR and FQNEAQ (reference sequence). CDR3 length equals 13 residues. This CDR3 is CASSRGTNSPLHF. Written as DNA, the CDR3 is TGTGCCAGCAGCAGGGGGACTAATTCACCCCTCCACTTT.

The chain carries TRBV25-1 and TRBJ1-6; no clear D. V shed 3 bases and J shed 1 base, with 13 bases lying between them. This CDR3 region has 17 residues. Per the germline V gene, CDR1 is MGHDK and CDR2 is SYGVNS. CDR3 in amino acids: CASSDLYSESYNSPLHF. CDR3 DNA sequence: TGTGCCAGCAGTGATCTTTATTCAGAGTCCTATAATTCACCCCTCCACTTT.

The V and J genes are TRBV5-1 and TRBJ2-1; 8 nucleotides match TRBD1. V shed 4 bases and J 0 bases; nucleotides not matched to a gene: 3. CDR1 is SGHRS and CDR2 is YFSETQ in the germline V gene. This CDR3 has 15 residues. CDR3 in DNA: TGCGCCAGCAGCCCCGGGACAGGCTCCTACAATGAGCAGTTCTTC. Protein product: CASSPGTGSYNEQFF.

The chain carries TRBV5-1 and TRBJ1-2; D unclear. The CDR3 consists of 14 residues. V shed 0 bases and J shed 0 bases, with 6 bases lying between them. Germline assignment: CDR1 SGHRS and CDR2 YFSETQ. The CDR3: CASSLDGANYGYTF. In DNA, the CDR3 is TGCGCCAGCAGCTTGGACGGGGCTAACTATGGCTACACCTTC. Full variable domain (remainder filled in from reference TRBV5-1 and TRBJ1-2): KAGVTQTPRYLIKTRGQQVTLSCSPISGHRSVSWYQQTPGQGLQFLFEYFSETQRNKGNFPGRFSGRQFSNSRSEMNVSTLELGDSALYLCASSLDGANYGYTFGSGTRLTVV.

A single count supports this clone. This sequence joins TRBV5-6 and TRBJ2-7, with TRBD2 matching over 8 bases. Trimming removed 4 bases from V and 3 bases from J; junction bases left unmatched: 3. CDR3 length: 13 amino acids. Per germline, CDR1 SGHDT and CDR2 YYEEEE. The CDR3 bases are TGTGCCAGCAGCGCGGGACTAGGCTACGAGCAGTACTTC. Translated: CASSAGLGYEQYF.

Only a few counts were recorded for this clone. The chain employs TRBV13 and TRBJ1-6; perhaps TRBD1 as D (5 bases). Germline V gives CDR1 PRHDT, CDR2 FYEKMQ (reference sequence). The CDR3 loop spans 14 amino acids. Between the trimmed V and J ends, which lost 5 bases and 7 bases, there was a span of 12 bases. The CDR3 coding sequence is TGTGCCAGCAGCCCGGGACGGAAGAATTCACCCCTCCACTTT. Encoded protein: CASSPGRKNSPLHF.

About this clone itself: At one end, the junction sequence differs from germline, possibly due to a read error. The CDR3 protein is CASSPRRTGIHF. Written as DNA, the CDR3 is TGTGCCAGCAGTCCCCGTAGGACAGGTATTCACTTC. The V and J genes are TRBV28 and TRBJ2-7, with 7 bases that match TRBD1. In germline, CDR1 is MDHEN, CDR2 SYDVKM. CDR3 length: 12 amino acids.

The chain uses TRBV6-5 and TRBJ1-5, with no clear D. The CDR3 consists of 11 residues. V lost 8 bases and J lost 2, with 4 bases in between. Germline V CDR1 and CDR2: MNHEY, SVGAGI. CDR3 region: CASGRNQPQHF. The CDR3 DNA sequence: TGTGCCAGCGGGCGCAATCAGCCCCAGCATTTT.

The sample holds one count of this clone. The rearrangement uses TRBV29-1 and TRBJ2-3, with D perhaps assigned TRBD1 or TRBD2 (5 bases each). The CDR3 is 12 amino acids. CDR1 is SQVTM, CDR2 ANQGSEA, per germline. V gave up 7 bases and J gave up 5 bases, with 13 bases separating them. CDR3 in amino acids: CSGGTVRDTQYF. CDR3 sequence (DNA): TGCAGCGGTGGGACCGTGAGAGATACGCAGTATTTT.

This clone was seen only a few times. The chain uses TRBV18 and TRBJ2-6; TRBD1 aligns across 8 bases. CDR3 length: 15 residues. V lost 5 bases, J lost 3 bases, and 3 bases stayed unmatched. CDR1 is KGHSH, CDR2 LQKENI, per germline. In nucleotides, the CDR3 is TGTGCCAGCTCAAGTGGACAGGGTGGGGCCAACGTCCTGACTTTC. This sequence encodes CASSSGQGGANVLTF.

J is TRBJ1-2 and V is TRBV25-1; D remains ambiguous. The length of the CDR3 is 14 residues. Germline CDR1 and CDR2: MGHDK and SYGVNS. V gave up 5 bases and J gave up 7 bases, with 17 bases separating them. CDR3 protein: CASSPPGPFSGYTF. DNA of the CDR3: TGTGCCAGCAGTCCCCCCGGTCCGTTTTCTGGCTACACCTTC.

This clone occurred a few times. The rearrangement joins TRBV4-1 to TRBJ2-1; D uncertain. The CDR3 runs 17 residues. Germline V gene sequence: CDR1 MGHRA, CDR2 YSYEKL. V lost 0 bases, J lost 3 bases, and 15 bases lay in between. The CDR3 DNA reads TGCGCCAGCAGCCAAGATCAATGGGGAAATGGCTACAATGAGCAGTTCTTC. It specifies CASSQDQWGNGYNEQFF.

This chain joins TRBV5-6 and TRBJ1-4; possible D gene TRBD1, 6 bases. This CDR3 spans 16 amino acids. Per the germline V gene, CDR1 is SGHDT and CDR2 is YYEEEE. V was cut by 2 bases and J by 0 bases, with 11 bases left in between. This CDR3 reads CASSFTGTTTNEKLFF. CDR3 coding DNA: TGTGCCAGCAGCTTTACAGGGACGACAACTAATGAAAAACTGTTTTTT.

V and J are TRBV30 and TRBJ2-7, with TRBD2 identical over 8 bases. Germline V gene sequence: CDR1 GTSNPN, CDR2 SVGIG (reference sequence). V was pared by 2 bases and J by 2 bases, with 5 bases of the junction left unmatched. The CDR3 covers 14 residues. CDR3 in amino acids: CAWSTGGTTYEQYF. The CDR3 nucleotides read TGTGCCTGGAGTACGGGGGGGACAACCTACGAGCAGTACTTC.

V is TRBV6-5 and J is TRBJ1-5; D is possibly TRBD1 (5 bases). V was cut by 4 bases and J by 9 bases, with 13 bases left in between. CDR1 is MNHEY, CDR2 SVGAGI, per germline. The CDR3 contains 13 residues. CDR3 sequence reads: CASSFRVLGPQHF. CDR3 sequence (DNA): TGTGCCAGCAGTTTCAGGGTCCTCGGGCCCCAGCATTTT.

The chain recombines TRBV9 with TRBJ2-5; 7 bases match TRBD1. V lost 3 bases, J lost 5 bases, and 13 bases stayed unmatched. The CDR3 has 16 amino acids. Germline CDR1 SGDLS, CDR2 YYNGEE. CDR3 sequence: CASSAHGTPQGETQYF. CDR3 bases: TGTGCCAGCAGCGCCCACGGGACACCACAGGGGGAGACCCAGTACTTC.

This clone occurred a few times. The rearrangement uses TRBV14 and TRBJ1-2; 8 nucleotides align to TRBD1. The CDR3 runs to 14 residues. Germline CDR1 SGHDN, CDR2 FVKESK. With 0 bases clipped from V and 8 bases from J, the junction kept 5 bases outside the gene matches. Here the CDR3 DNA reads TGTGCCAGCAGCCAAGACAGGGGGCGCGGGGGCTACACCTTC. It yields the protein CASSQDRGRGGYTF.

This clone was seen a handful of times. This chain joins TRBV21-1 and TRBJ2-1; the table's D call TRBD2 went unverified against the DNA. TRBV21-1 is designated a pseudogene. The CDR3 is 15 residues long. The CDR3 DNA is TGTGCCAGCACCAGACGGGGGGGAATAATAAATGAGCAGTTCTTC. This codes for CASTRRGGIINEQFF.

The genes are TRBV4-2 and TRBJ1-3; D gene unclear. V was pared by 0 bases and J by 6 bases, with 15 bases between. Germline V lookup: CDR1 LGHNA, CDR2 YNFKEQ. CDR3 length: 16 residues. CDR3 nucleotide sequence: TGTGCCAGCAGCCAAGAAGTAGCCAGGCGAGCAAACACCATATATTTT. As protein: CASSQEVARRANTIYF.

This clone was counted a few times. The rearrangement joins TRBV7-2 to TRBJ1-2; D is ambiguous. CDR3 length equals 13 residues. Germline CDR1 and CDR2: SGHTA and FQGNSA. V shed 5 bases and J shed 1 base, with 8 bases lying between them. For the CDR3, the DNA is TGTGCCAGCAGCCCCACAGTTAACTATGGCTACACCTTC. Its protein is CASSPTVNYGYTF.